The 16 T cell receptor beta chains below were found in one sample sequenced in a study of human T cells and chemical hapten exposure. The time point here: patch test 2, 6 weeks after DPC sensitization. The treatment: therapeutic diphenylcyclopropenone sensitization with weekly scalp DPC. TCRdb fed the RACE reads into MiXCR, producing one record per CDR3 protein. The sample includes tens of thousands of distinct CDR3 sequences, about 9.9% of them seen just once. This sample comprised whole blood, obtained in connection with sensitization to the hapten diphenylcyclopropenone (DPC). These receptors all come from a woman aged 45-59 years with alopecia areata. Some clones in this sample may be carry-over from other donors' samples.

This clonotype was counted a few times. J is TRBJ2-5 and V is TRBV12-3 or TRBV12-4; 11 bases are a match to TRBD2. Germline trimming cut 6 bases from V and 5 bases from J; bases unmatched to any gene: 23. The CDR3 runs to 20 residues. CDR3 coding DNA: TGTGCCAGCAGCTTTGGAGCTCGGGGGCTAGCGGGAGGACGCTTGGAGACCCAGTACTTC. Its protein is CASSFGARGLAGGRLETQYF.

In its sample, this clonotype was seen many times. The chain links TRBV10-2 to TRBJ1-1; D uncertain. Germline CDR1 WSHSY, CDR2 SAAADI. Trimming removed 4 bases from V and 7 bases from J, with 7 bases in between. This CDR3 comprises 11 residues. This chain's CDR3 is CASSGGDEAFF. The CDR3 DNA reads TGCGCCAGCAGTGGGGGAGATGAAGCTTTCTTT.

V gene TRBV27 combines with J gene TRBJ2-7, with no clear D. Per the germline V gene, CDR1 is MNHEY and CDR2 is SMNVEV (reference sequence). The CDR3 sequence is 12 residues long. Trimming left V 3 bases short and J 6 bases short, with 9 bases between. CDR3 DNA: TGTGCCAGCAGTTTGTGGGGAAGCGAGCAGTACTTC. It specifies CASSLWGSEQYF.

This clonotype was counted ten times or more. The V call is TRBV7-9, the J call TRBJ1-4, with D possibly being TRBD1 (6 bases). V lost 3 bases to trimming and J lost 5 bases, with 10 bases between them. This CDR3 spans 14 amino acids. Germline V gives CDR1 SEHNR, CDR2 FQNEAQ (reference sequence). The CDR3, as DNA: TGTGCCAGCAGCTTCATGGGGACAAATGAAAAACTGTTTTTT. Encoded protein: CASSFMGTNEKLFF.

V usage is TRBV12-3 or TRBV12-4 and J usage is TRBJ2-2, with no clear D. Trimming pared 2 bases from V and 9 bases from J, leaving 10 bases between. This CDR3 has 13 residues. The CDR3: CASSLSSLRELFF. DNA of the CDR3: TGTGCCAGCAGTTTATCCAGTCTTAGGGAGCTGTTTTTT.

CDR3 loop: CASSELSVSLGYEQYF. Written as DNA, the CDR3 is TGTGCCAGCAGTGAACTGAGTGTTTCACTCGGGTACGAGCAGTACTTC. The chain has TRBV2 and TRBJ2-7, with D unclear. V lost 2 bases and J lost 4, with 18 bases in between. This CDR3 has 16 amino acids. Germline V CDR1 and CDR2: SNHLY, FYNNEI.

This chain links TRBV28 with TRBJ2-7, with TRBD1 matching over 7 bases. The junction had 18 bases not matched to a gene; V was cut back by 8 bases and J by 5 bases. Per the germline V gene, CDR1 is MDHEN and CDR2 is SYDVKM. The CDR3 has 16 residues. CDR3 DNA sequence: TGTGCCAGCCTCACGGGGCAAAGACAGGGTAGCGACGAGCAGTACTTC. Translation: CASLTGQRQGSDEQYF.

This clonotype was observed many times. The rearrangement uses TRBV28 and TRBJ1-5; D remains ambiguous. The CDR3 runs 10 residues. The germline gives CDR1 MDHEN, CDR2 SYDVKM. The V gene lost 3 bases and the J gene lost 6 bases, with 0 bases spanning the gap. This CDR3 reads CASSFQPQHF. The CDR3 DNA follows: TGTGCCAGCAGTTTTCAGCCCCAGCATTTT.

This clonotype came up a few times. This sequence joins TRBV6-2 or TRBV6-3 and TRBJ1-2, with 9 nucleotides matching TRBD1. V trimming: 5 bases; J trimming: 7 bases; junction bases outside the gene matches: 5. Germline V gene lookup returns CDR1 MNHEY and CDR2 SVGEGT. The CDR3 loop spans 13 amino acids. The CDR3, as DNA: TGTGCCAGCAGTCCCGGGACAGGGACTGGCTACACCTTC. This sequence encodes CASSPGTGTGYTF.

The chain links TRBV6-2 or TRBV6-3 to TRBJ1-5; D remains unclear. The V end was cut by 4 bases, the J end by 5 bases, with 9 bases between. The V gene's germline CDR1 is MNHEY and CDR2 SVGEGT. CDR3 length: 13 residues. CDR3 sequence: CASSLRKDQPQHF. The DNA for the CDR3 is TGTGCCAGCAGTTTACGAAAGGATCAGCCCCAGCATTTT.

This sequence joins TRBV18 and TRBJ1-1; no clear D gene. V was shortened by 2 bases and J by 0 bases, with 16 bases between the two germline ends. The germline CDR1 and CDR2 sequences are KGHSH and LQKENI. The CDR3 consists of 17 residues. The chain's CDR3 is CASSPWREAGLNTEAFF. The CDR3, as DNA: TGTGCCAGCTCACCATGGAGGGAGGCAGGCCTGAACACTGAAGCTTTCTTT.

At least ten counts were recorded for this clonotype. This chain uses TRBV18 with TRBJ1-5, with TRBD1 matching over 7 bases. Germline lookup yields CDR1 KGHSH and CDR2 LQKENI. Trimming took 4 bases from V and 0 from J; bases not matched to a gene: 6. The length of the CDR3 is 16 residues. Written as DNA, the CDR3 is TGTGCCAGCTCACTTCAACAGGGGCCTAGCAATCAGCCCCAGCATTTT. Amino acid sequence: CASSLQQGPSNQPQHF.

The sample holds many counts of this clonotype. CDR3 bases: TGTGCCAGCAGCTTGGACGAGGGACAGGCCCTGTATTTT. Protein: CASSLDEGQALYF. This chain uses TRBV7-6 with TRBJ2-3, with TRBD1 matching over 8 bases. Germline V lookup: CDR1 SGHVS, CDR2 FNYEAQ. V lost 3 bases, J lost 14 bases, and 10 bases stayed unmatched. The CDR3 sequence is 13 residues long.

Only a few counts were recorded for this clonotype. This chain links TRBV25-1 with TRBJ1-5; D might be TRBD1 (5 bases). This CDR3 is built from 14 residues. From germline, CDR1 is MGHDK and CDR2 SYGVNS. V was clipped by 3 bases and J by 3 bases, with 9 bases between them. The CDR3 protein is CASSDWGHNQPQHF. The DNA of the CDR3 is TGTGCCAGCAGTGATTGGGGCCACAATCAGCCCCAGCATTTT. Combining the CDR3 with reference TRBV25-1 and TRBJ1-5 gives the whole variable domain EADIYQTPRYLVIGTGKKITLECSQTMGHDKMYWYQQDPGMELHLIHYSYGVNSTEKGDLSSESTVSRIRTEHFPLTLESARPSHTSQYLCASSDWGHNQPQHFGDGTRLSIL.

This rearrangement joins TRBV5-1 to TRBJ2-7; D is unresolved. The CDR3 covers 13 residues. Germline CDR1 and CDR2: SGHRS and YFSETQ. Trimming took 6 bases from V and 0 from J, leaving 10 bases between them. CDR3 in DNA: TGCGCCAGCATCCGAGACGGCTCCTACGAGCAGTACTTC. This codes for CASIRDGSYEQYF.

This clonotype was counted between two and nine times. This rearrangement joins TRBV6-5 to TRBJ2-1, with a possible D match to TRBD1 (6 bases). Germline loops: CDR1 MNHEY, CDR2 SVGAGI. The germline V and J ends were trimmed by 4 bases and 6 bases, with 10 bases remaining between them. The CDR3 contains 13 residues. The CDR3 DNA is TGTGCCAGCAGTTCGACAGGCCCCAATGAGCAGTTCTTC. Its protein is CASSSTGPNEQFF.